A single sample gave rise to the 18 T cell receptor beta chains below, sequenced in a study of cytomegalovirus exposure and HLA in healthy donors. It was with 60 Vbeta and 13 Jbeta primers that the PCR ran. Assay used: immunoSEQ multiplex PCR; TCRdb lists only in-frame clones, some missing. The table lists 82,000 or so clones, roughly four fifths of them singletons, with 6.2% in the top ten. Sequenced sample: PBMCs. These receptor sequences come from a woman between 45 and 60 years old in good health and CMV-seropositive.

This clone was detected only once. The V gene is TRBV18, the J gene TRBJ2-7, with 11 bases fitting TRBD1. Germline V CDR1 and CDR2: KGHSH, LQKENI. The CDR3 extends over 14 amino acids. With V trimmed by 5 bases and J by 3 bases, 3 bases remained unmatched. The CDR3 DNA follows: TGTGCCAGCTCAGCCGGGACAGGGGGCTACGAGCAGTACTTC. Protein product: CASSAGTGGYEQYF. The whole variable domain, filled in from reference TRBV18 and TRBJ2-7, reads NAGVMQNPRHLVRRRGQEARLRCSPMKGHSHVYWYRQLPEEGLKFMVYLQKENIIDESGMPKERFSAEFPKEGPSILRIQQVVRGDSAAYFCASSAGTGGYEQYFGPGTRLTVT.

The chain uses TRBV20-1 and TRBJ2-1, with unresolved D. The V gene's germline CDR1 is DFQATT and CDR2 SNEGSKA (reference sequence). The CDR3 is 11 amino acids. V was pared by 7 bases and J by 4 bases, with 8 bases between. The CDR3 reads CSGSHYNEQFF. CDR3 bases: TGCAGTGGGAGCCATTACAATGAGCAGTTCTTC.

CDR3 sequence (DNA): TGTGCCAGTAGGAAGGGGACAGGGTCCTACGAGCAGTACTTC. It yields the protein CASRKGTGSYEQYF. The chain recombines TRBV19 with TRBJ2-7; the match to TRBD1 covers 9 bases. The ends lost 6 bases at V and 1 base at J; junction bases unmatched: 4. The CDR3 contains 14 residues. Germline V gene sequence: CDR1 LNHDA, CDR2 SQIVND (reference sequence).

V gene TRBV11-3 combines with J gene TRBJ2-3; 11 bases agree with TRBD2. Germline values: CDR1 SGHNT, CDR2 YENEEA. The CDR3 has 16 amino acids. V was clipped by 4 bases and J by 2 bases; unmatched bases: 5. CDR3 in amino acids: CASSSPGLAVTDTQYF. The CDR3 region has the DNA TGTGCCAGCAGCTCACCGGGACTAGCGGTCACAGATACGCAGTATTTT.

V is TRBV27 and J is TRBJ2-7; weak D call: TRBD2 (6 bases). Germline CDR1 MNHEY, CDR2 SMNVEV (reference sequence). V gave up 3 bases and J gave up 8 bases, with 17 bases separating them. CDR3 length: 14 residues. In DNA form, the CDR3 reads TGTGCCAGCAGTTTTGCGGGAACCCCTAAGAAGCAGTACTTC. It is translated as CASSFAGTPKKQYF.

The CDR3 protein is CASRPGQGNEKLFF. CDR3 nucleotide sequence: TGTGCCAGCAGACCGGGACAGGGGAATGAAAAACTGTTTTTT. The chain combines TRBV6-1 with TRBJ1-4, with 10 bases lining up with TRBD1. CDR3 length: 14 amino acids. CDR1 and CDR2 (germline): MNHNS, SASEGT. The V segment lost 6 bases and the J segment 5 bases; nucleotides outside the gene matches: 3.

This clone is a singleton in its sample. The rearrangement links TRBV18 to TRBJ1-1; maybe TRBD1 (6 bases). The CDR3 spans 14 residues. The germline CDR1 and CDR2 sequences are KGHSH and LQKENI. Trimming shortened V by 5 bases and J by 2 bases, and 12 bases separated the two germline ends. CDR3 nucleotides: TGTGCCAGCTCATCGGGACACCGCAACACTGAAGCTTTCTTT. Translated: CASSSGHRNTEAFF.

The chain recombines TRBV25-1 with TRBJ1-1, with D unclear. Deletions cut 4 bases from V and 3 bases from J, with 9 bases between. CDR3 size: 13 residues. The V gene's germline CDR1 is MGHDK and CDR2 SYGVNS. This CDR3 reads CASSAVGDTEAFF. CDR3 coding DNA: TGTGCCAGCAGTGCGGTCGGGGACACTGAAGCTTTCTTT.

This sequence joins TRBV9 and TRBJ2-3; possible D gene TRBD2, 6 bases. V was cut by 0 bases and J by 0 bases, with 14 bases left in between. This CDR3 spans 17 amino acids. Germline V gene data show CDR1 as SGDLS and CDR2 as YYNGEE. The CDR3 nucleotides read TGTGCCAGCAGCGTAGTTGGGGGACTGACCAGCACAGATACGCAGTATTTT. Amino acid sequence: CASSVVGGLTSTDTQYF.

This chain connects TRBV30 to TRBJ1-5; tentative D call: TRBD1 (6 bases). The CDR3 spans 13 residues. V lost 5 bases to trimming and J lost 7 bases, with 15 bases between them. Germline lookup yields CDR1 GTSNPN and CDR2 SVGIG (reference sequence). The CDR3 DNA reads TGTGCCTGGTCTACAGGGAGCCAACAGCCCCAGCATTTT. Translating gives CAWSTGSQQPQHF.

V and J are TRBV5-4 and TRBJ1-2, with 11 bases that match TRBD1. J was trimmed by 2 bases and V by 4 bases; bases with no gene match: 7. CDR3 length: 16 residues. From germline, CDR1 is SGHNT and CDR2 YYREEE (reference sequence). The DNA for the CDR3 is TGTGCCAGCAGCGAACCCGGGACAGGGGGAAACTATGGCTACACCTTC. Translating gives CASSEPGTGGNYGYTF.

The chain carries TRBV4-1 and TRBJ2-7; D may be TRBD2 (6 bases). Trimming shortened V by 3 bases and J by 4 bases, and 13 bases separated the two germline ends. The length of the CDR3 is 14 residues. The germline CDR1 and CDR2 sequences are MGHRA and YSYEKL. The chain's CDR3 is CASSQTRGRYEQYF. CDR3 bases: TGCGCCAGCAGCCAGACGCGGGGCAGGTACGAGCAGTACTTC.

The chain uses TRBV28 and TRBJ1-5, with 7 positions matching TRBD1. This CDR3 comprises 15 residues. Germline CDR1 and CDR2: MDHEN and SYDVKM. The trim removed 2 bases at V and 7 bases at J, leaving 8 bases unmatched. CDR3 region: CASSLIDRDQQPQHF. CDR3 nucleotides: TGTGCCAGCAGTTTAATCGACAGGGATCAACAGCCCCAGCATTTT.

This clone appeared a few times. The V call is TRBV19, the J call TRBJ2-2, with a weak D call TRBD2 (6 bases). The CDR3 is 14 amino acids. In germline, CDR1 is LNHDA, CDR2 SQIVND (reference sequence). Trimming pared 2 bases from V and 4 bases from J, leaving 8 bases between. CDR3 region: CASSISGPTGELFF. The DNA for the CDR3 is TGTGCCAGTAGTATAAGCGGGCCCACCGGGGAGCTGTTTTTT.

The chain carries TRBV9 and TRBJ2-4; D might be TRBD2 (6 bases). The CDR3 spans 16 residues. CDR1 and CDR2 from the germline V gene are SGDLS and YYNGEE. V was trimmed by 4 bases and J by 6 bases, leaving 20 bases between them. CDR3 DNA: TGTGCCAGCAGCCCTTCCTGGATGGCGGGAACAAACATTCAGTACTTC. Its translation is CASSPSWMAGTNIQYF.

This clone was picked up a small number of times. The DNA for the CDR3 is TGTGCCAGCAGCTCAGGGACAGGAGGGGCCAACGTCCTGACTTTC. It specifies CASSSGTGGANVLTF. The V call is TRBV11-3, the J call TRBJ2-6; 8 bases agree with TRBD1. CDR1 is SGHNT, CDR2 YENEEA, per germline. V lost 4 bases, J lost 4 bases, and 3 bases stayed unmatched. The CDR3 is 15 residues long.

This chain connects TRBV5-8 to TRBJ2-5, with D perhaps matching TRBD1 (6 bases). CDR1 and CDR2 from the germline V gene are SGHTS and YDEGEE. V lost 3 bases and J 3 bases, leaving 12 bases between the germline ends. The CDR3 length is 14 residues. The CDR3 bases are TGTGCCAGCAGCTCCCGAGCAGGGGAAGAGACCCAGTACTTC. Translated, it gives CASSSRAGEETQYF. Variable domain in full (rest from reference TRBV5-8 and TRBJ2-5): EAGVTQSPTHLIKTRGQQATLRCSPISGHTSVYWYQQALGLGLQFLLWYDEGEERNRGNFPPRFSGRQFPNYSSELNVNALELEDSALYLCASSSRAGEETQYFGPGTRLLVL.

This clone was seen only a few times. The rearrangement joins TRBV6-5 to TRBJ2-3, with D possibly TRBD2 on 5 matching bases. In germline, CDR1 is MNHEY, CDR2 SVGAGI. This CDR3 has 15 amino acids. V lost 7 bases to trimming and J lost 3 bases, with 17 bases between them. The CDR3 loop is CASTQVGGGTDTQYF. The CDR3 DNA is TGTGCCAGCACCCAAGTGGGCGGAGGTACAGATACGCAGTATTTT.